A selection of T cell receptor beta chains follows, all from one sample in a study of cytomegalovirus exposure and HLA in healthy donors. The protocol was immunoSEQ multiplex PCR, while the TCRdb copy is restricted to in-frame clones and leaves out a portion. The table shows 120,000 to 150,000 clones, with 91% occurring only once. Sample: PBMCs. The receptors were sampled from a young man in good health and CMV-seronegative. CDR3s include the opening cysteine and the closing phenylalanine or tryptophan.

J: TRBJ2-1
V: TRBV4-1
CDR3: CASSQLIAGEDWDEQFF

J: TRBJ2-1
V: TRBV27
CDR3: CASSVAGRLNNEQFF

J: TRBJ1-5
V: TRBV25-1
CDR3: CASRQGTQPQHF

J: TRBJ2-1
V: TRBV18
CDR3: CASSPREGRSSYNEQFF

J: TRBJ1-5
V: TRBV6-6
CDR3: CASSYFRSPPTLAF

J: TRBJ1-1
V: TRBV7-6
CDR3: CASSPGQGMNTEAFF

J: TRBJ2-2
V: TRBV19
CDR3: CASRLAGNTGELFF

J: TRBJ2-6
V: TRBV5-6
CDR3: CASSSLRAGANVLTF

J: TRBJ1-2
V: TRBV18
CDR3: CASSLLGGGYTF

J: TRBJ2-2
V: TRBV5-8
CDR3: CASSSDRGRSTGELFF

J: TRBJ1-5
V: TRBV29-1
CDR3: CSVEFGSNQPQHF

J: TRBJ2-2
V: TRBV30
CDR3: CAWSVLAAGELFF

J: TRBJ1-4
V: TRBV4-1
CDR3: CASSHRDRGPNEKLFF

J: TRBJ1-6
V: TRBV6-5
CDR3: CASRLGAPNSPLHF

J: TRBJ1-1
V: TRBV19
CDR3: CASRKDRGGTEAFF

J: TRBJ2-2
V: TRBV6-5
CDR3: CASRLAGGTGELFF

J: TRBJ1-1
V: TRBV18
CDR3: CASSPIPLAGPFNTEAFF

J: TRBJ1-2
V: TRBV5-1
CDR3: CASSPTGPFGYTF

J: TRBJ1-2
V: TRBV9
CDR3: CASSSRQGGDYGYTF

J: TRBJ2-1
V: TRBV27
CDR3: CASSPSTARSYNEQFF

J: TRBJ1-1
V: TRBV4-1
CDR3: CASSRDRTNTEAFF

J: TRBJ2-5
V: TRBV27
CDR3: CASSLSIAGGPGQETQYF

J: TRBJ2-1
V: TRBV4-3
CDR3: CASSQALGLAGHNEQFF

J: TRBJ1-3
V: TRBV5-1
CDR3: CASSLEGRGSGNTIYF

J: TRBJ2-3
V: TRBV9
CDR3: CASSSPGRSGGSDTQYF

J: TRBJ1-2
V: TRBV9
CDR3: CASRAGQGDGYTF

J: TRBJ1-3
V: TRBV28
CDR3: CASSSAGQAAGNTIYF

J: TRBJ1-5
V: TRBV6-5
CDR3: CASSSGSGSQPQHF

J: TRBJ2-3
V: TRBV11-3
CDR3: CASSLRLAGADTQYF

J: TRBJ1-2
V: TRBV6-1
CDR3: CASNSREGYYGYTF

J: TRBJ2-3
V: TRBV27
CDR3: CASIGQGTSGIPNFSTDTQYF

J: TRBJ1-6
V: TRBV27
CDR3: CASSLLPGSYNSPLHF

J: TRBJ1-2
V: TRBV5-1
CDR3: CASKRGEGGYGYTF

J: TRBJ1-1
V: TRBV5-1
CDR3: CASSPGGAGGTEAFF

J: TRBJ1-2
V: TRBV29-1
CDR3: CSVWGQPQGNYGYTF

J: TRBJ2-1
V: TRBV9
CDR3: CASSVEGQGDGEQFF

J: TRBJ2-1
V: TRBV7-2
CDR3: CASSLGAGGPNEQFF

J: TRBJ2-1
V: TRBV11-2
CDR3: CASSLGAGGINEQFF

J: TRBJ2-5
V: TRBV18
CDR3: CASSPPRTGGETQYF

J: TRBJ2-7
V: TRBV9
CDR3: CASSVGLAGGPGATEQYF

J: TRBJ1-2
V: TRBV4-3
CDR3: CASSQVAQEYGYTF

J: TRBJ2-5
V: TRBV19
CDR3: CASSRWVWDFQETQYF

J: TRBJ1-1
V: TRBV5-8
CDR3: CASSSGQLATVNTEAFF

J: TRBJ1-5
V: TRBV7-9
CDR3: CASSLGREQSNQPQHF

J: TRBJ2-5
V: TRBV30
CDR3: CAWGRLSGQEAQYF

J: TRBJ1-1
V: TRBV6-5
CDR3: CASRTGTEAFF

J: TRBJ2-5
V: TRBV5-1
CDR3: CASSLAGLETQYF

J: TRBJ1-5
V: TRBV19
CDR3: CASSGQGHKNQPQHF

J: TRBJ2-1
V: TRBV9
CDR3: CASSPIRGEQFF